Detailed here is one T cell receptor (beta chain). As processed by the authors: Reference gene primer amplification in the assay estimated nucleated cell counts. Generated by immunoSEQ multiplex PCR, the TCRdb table keeps only in-frame clones and is missing some. The V and J calls and the clone size are those of that table, but D and trimming were determined from the DNA. The data contain around 99,000 clones, approximately 87% of them singletons. The CDR3 loop spans 14 amino acids. V lost 0 bases and J lost 10, with 10 bases in between. CDR1 is LGHNA, CDR2 YSLEER, per germline. The data derive from a study of blood T cell repertoires in COVID-19. Overall study context: The United States, Italy and Spain provided the acute and convalescent COVID-19 samples.

The sequence derives from a woman aged 55-70 years with acute or convalescent COVID-19. The chain carries TRBV4-3 and TRBJ1-6; D unclear. The material sequenced was peripheral blood. The CDR3 region has the DNA TGCGCCAGCAGCCAAGATGGAGAGAAATCACCCCTCCACTTT. As protein: CASSQDGEKSPLHF.